This T cell receptor beta chain is from a study of CD8 T cells in ankylosing spondylitis. Overall study findings and caveats: One TCR beta motif, made up of 7 or 8 highly homologous variants, appeared characteristic of ankylosing spondylitis blood. Disease-linked clones reportedly concentrated significantly in matched ankylosing spondylitis synovial fluid. Previously reported in reactive arthritis synovial fluid and blood were some of the motif variants.

In TCRdb, the 5' RACE reads were re-called with MiXCR into one record per CDR3 protein. This sample yields around 390,000 distinct CDR3 sequences, of which about a fifth are seen a single time; approximately 16% belongs to the top ten. In the case of this clonotype: The antigen is unknown.

Germline CDR1 reads SGHTA; CDR2 reads FQGNSA. This CDR3 spans 12 amino acids. Trimming removed 0 bases at V and 4 bases at J, with 4 bases between. This clonotype originated in a male donor with ankylosing spondylitis. Source material: blood, either unsorted or a sorted T cell fraction (not recorded which). J is TRBJ2-7 and V is TRBV7-2; D gene uncertain. This CDR3 is CASSLAFYEQYF. The CDR3 bases are TGTGCCAGCAGCTTAGCGTTTTACGAGCAGTACTTC.